What follows are 3 T cell receptor beta chains derived from one specimen sequenced in a study of cytomegalovirus exposure and HLA in healthy donors. Both 60 Vbeta primers and 13 Jbeta primers went into the PCR. Assay used: immunoSEQ multiplex PCR; TCRdb lists only in-frame clones, some missing. The sample includes about 220,000 clones, 82% of them seen just once. Material: PBMCs. The origin of the receptors is a man aged 40-55 years in good health and CMV-seropositive.

The J gene is TRBJ1-5, the V gene TRBV5-6; D ambiguous. The V gene lost 5 bases and the J gene lost 3 bases, with 15 bases spanning the gap. Germline lookup yields CDR1 SGHDT and CDR2 YYEEEE. This CDR3 is 15 amino acids long. This CDR3 is CASSLGGLHNQPQHF. The CDR3 nucleotides read TGTGCCAGCAGTCTCGGCGGACTTCACAATCAGCCCCAGCATTTT.

The V gene is TRBV25-1, the J gene TRBJ2-3, with 9 bases fitting TRBD2. Looked up from germline, CDR1 is MGHDK and CDR2 is SYGVNS. The trim removed 7 bases at V and 6 bases at J, leaving 11 bases unmatched. CDR3 length: 15 amino acids. The CDR3 loop is CASISSAGGWDTQYF. The CDR3 nucleotides read TGTGCCAGCATCTCCTCAGCGGGAGGTTGGGATACGCAGTATTTT.

The chain links TRBV5-1 to TRBJ2-1, with TRBD2 identical over 9 bases. The V gene's germline CDR1 is SGHRS and CDR2 YFSETQ. The CDR3 length is 15 residues. The V gene end was trimmed by 0 bases and the J gene end by 5 bases; junction bases not matched to a gene: 3. CDR3 region: CASSLAAGGDNEQFF. The CDR3, as DNA: TGCGCCAGCAGCTTGGCCGCGGGAGGGGACAATGAGCAGTTCTTC. Based on the CDR3 plus reference TRBV5-1 and TRBJ2-1, the full variable domain is KAGVTQTPRYLIKTRGQQVTLSCSPISGHRSVSWYQQTPGQGLQFLFEYFSETQRNKGNFPGRFSGRQFSNSRSEMNVSTLELGDSALYLCASSLAAGGDNEQFFGPGTRLTVL.